These 28 T cell receptor beta chains originate from one sample sequenced in a study of beta chain features in type 1 diabetes. Study-wide results and limits: Moderate but significant shortening of TCRB CDR3s was recorded in all four CD4+ subsets from Type 1 diabetes patients.

These receptors lack a known antigen. Expressed TCRB transcripts were sequenced, since all the RNA that had been isolated was reverse transcribed. The repertoire was sequenced with immunoSEQ multiplex PCR; TCRdb's copy has only in-frame clones and lacks some. The sample has almost 350,000 clones, roughly 9% seen once; the top ten hold 0.9% to 1.1%. Input material: central memory CD4+ T cells from blood. These receptors all stem from a man between 25 and 39 years old with type 1 diabetes.

This clone was recorded at least ten times. The chain uses TRBV2 and TRBJ2-2; D is possibly TRBD1 (5 bases). The CDR3 spans 15 residues. Trimming left V 4 bases short and J 4 bases short, with 13 bases between. Germline CDR1 is SNHLY and CDR2 is FYNNEI. The CDR3 DNA is TGTGCCAGCAGTGTTCAGGGCGAAAGCACCGGGGAGCTGTTTTTT. Translated: CASSVQGESTGELFF.

As DNA, the CDR3 is TGCGCCAGCAGCCAAGAATCTGGGAAACTAAGCACAGATACGCAGTATTTT. Amino acids: CASSQESGKLSTDTQYF. The V and J genes are TRBV4-1 and TRBJ2-3; D gene ambiguous. The V gene lost 0 bases and the J gene lost 0 bases, with 13 bases spanning the gap. CDR3 size: 17 residues. Germline V lookup: CDR1 MGHRA, CDR2 YSYEKL.

This clone was detected a few times. The chain has TRBV19 and TRBJ1-1, with 10 nucleotides matching TRBD1. In germline, CDR1 is LNHDA, CDR2 SQIVND (reference sequence). CDR3 length equals 16 residues. V dropped 8 bases and J dropped 2; count of bases not matched to a gene: 11. DNA of the CDR3: TGTGCCAGTCGCACCGGGACAGGGGACATCAACACTGAAGCTTTCTTT. Translating it yields CASRTGTGDINTEAFF.

This clone was seen more than once but under ten times. The rearrangement links TRBV28 to TRBJ2-1; possible D gene TRBD2, 6 bases. This CDR3 has 13 residues. CDR1 and CDR2 from the germline V gene are MDHEN and SYDVKM. The ends were cut back, 3 bases at V and 7 bases at J, with 10 bases in the middle. CDR3 DNA: TGTGCCAGCAGTTTTCCAGGGAGGAATGAGCAGTTCTTC. This sequence encodes CASSFPGRNEQFF.

Comments on this clone: With a much larger clone just one base away, this may be a read error. This chain connects TRBV2 to TRBJ2-6, with 8 bases identical to TRBD1. The CDR3 length is 15 residues. V gave up 6 bases and J gave up 4 bases; unmatched junction bases: 5. Germline lookup yields CDR1 SNHLY and CDR2 FYNNEI. CDR3 nucleotide sequence: TGTGCCAGCAGACGCGACAGGGGCGGGGCCAACGTCCTGACTTTC. Encoded protein: CASRRDRGGANVLTF.

The rearrangement uses TRBV11-3 and TRBJ2-7; the D gene is possibly TRBD1 (5 bases). The length of the CDR3 is 13 residues. Trimming stripped 0 bases from V and 10 bases from J, with 13 bases between. CDR1 and CDR2 (germline): SGHNT, YENEEA. CDR3 protein: CASSLDPAGRQYF. As DNA, the CDR3 is TGTGCCAGCAGCTTAGATCCGGCAGGGCGACAGTACTTC.

This chain uses TRBV7-2 with TRBJ2-7, with 7 bases identical to TRBD2. Germline V gene data show CDR1 as SGHTA and CDR2 as FQGNSA. V was clipped by 2 bases and J by 6 bases; unmatched bases: 10. This CDR3 is built from 15 residues. Here the CDR3 reads CASSLQHLREGEQYF. CDR3 DNA sequence: TGTGCCAGCAGCTTACAACATCTAAGGGAGGGCGAGCAGTACTTC.

Only a few counts were recorded for this clone. The rearrangement links TRBV19 to TRBJ2-2; D ambiguous. There are 15 residues in the CDR3. The germline V gene encodes CDR1 LNHDA and CDR2 SQIVND (reference sequence). V lost 5 bases and J lost 1, with 11 bases in between. CDR3 nucleotides: TGTGCCAGTAGTCCCCGATTACTGAACACCGGGGAGCTGTTTTTT. This sequence encodes CASSPRLLNTGELFF. Looking up the rest from reference TRBV19 and TRBJ2-2 gives the full variable domain: DGGITQSPKYLFRKEGQNVTLSCEQNLNHDAMYWYRQDPGQGLRLIYYSQIVNDFQKGDIAEGYSVSREKKESFPLTVTSAQKNPTAFYLCASSPRLLNTGELFFGEGSRLTVL.

In its sample, this clone was seen a few times. The gene calls are TRBV29-1 and TRBJ2-3; a weak D match, TRBD2 (6 bases). Germline assignment: CDR1 SQVTM and CDR2 ANQGSEA. The CDR3 is 14 residues long. The V and J ends lost 6 bases and 4 bases respectively, with 17 bases between them. The CDR3 region is CSVGLARGPDTQYF. The DNA for the CDR3 is TGCAGCGTGGGGCTAGCGAGAGGCCCAGATACGCAGTATTTT.

In its sample, this clone was seen a few times. Germline and junction disagree at one end, which may indicate a read error. This sequence joins TRBV7-2 and TRBJ1-2, with 7 bases matching TRBD1. Per germline, CDR1 SGHTA and CDR2 FQGNSA. This CDR3 has 14 residues. In nucleotides, the CDR3 is TGCGCCAGCAGCCCGACCTCAGGGGGCTATGGCTACACCTTC. Residues: CASSPTSGGYGYTF.

This clone was seen a few times. The chain couples TRBV4-3 to TRBJ2-1, with D possibly being TRBD1 (6 bases). Per germline, CDR1 LGHNA and CDR2 YSLEER. Trimming left V 4 bases short and J 8 bases short, with 15 bases between. This CDR3 spans 14 amino acids. The CDR3 DNA sequence: TGCGCCAGCAGCCTAAGTCAGGGGTGGGATGAGCAGTTCTTC. This sequence encodes CASSLSQGWDEQFF.

The table lists this clone with a few counts. V gene TRBV10-1 combines with J gene TRBJ2-2, with unresolved D. The CDR3 has 14 residues. Per the germline V gene, CDR1 is WNHNN and CDR2 is SYGVQD (reference sequence). Trimming took off 6 bases at V and 1 base at J, with 9 bases between the two ends. The CDR3 loop reads CASSPIVNTGELFF. In DNA form, the CDR3 reads TGCGCCAGCAGCCCGATAGTGAACACCGGGGAGCTGTTTTTT.

The chain recombines TRBV6-5 with TRBJ1-2, with D possibly TRBD1 on 6 matching bases. The CDR3 sequence is 16 residues long. The V and J ends lost 0 bases and 6 bases respectively, with 17 bases between them. The germline gives CDR1 MNHEY, CDR2 SVGAGI. The CDR3 spells CASSYSEQGRLDGYTF. For the CDR3, the DNA is TGTGCCAGCAGTTACTCGGAACAGGGACGTTTGGATGGCTACACCTTC.

The chain employs TRBV5-1 and TRBJ1-1, with TRBD1 as a possible D gene (5 bases). CDR3 length: 11 amino acids. V lost 3 bases to trimming and J lost 6 bases, with 6 bases between them. Germline CDR1 SGHRS, CDR2 YFSETQ. The CDR3 DNA follows: TGCGCCAGCAGCTCGGGGGCTGAAGCTTTCTTT. It specifies CASSSGAEAFF.

This clone occurred a few times. This chain uses TRBV7-2 with TRBJ2-1; 8 bases align to TRBD1. This CDR3 is 16 amino acids long. J lost 4 bases, V lost 5 bases, and 10 bases had no gene match. CDR1 SGHTA and CDR2 FQGNSA come from the germline V gene. CDR3 nucleotide sequence: TGTGCCAGCAGCACCATTTCAGGGGGCATATACAATGAGCAGTTCTTC. Its translation: CASSTISGGIYNEQFF.

The rearrangement uses TRBV13 and TRBJ2-3, with D tentatively TRBD2 (5 bases). Germline CDR1 is PRHDT and CDR2 is FYEKMQ (reference sequence). The CDR3 totals 15 residues. V lost 5 bases to trimming and J lost 5 bases, with 17 bases between them. The CDR3 protein is CASSLQGLARDTQYF. In nucleotides, the CDR3 is TGTGCCAGCAGCCTCCAAGGACTGGCACGAGATACGCAGTATTTT.

The chain has TRBV4-3 and TRBJ1-1; D is unclear. Germline CDR1 is LGHNA and CDR2 is YSLEER. The CDR3 spans 12 residues. Trimming pared 1 base from V and 7 bases from J, leaving 7 bases between. The CDR3 loop reads CASSQAGHEAFF. Here the CDR3 DNA reads TGCGCCAGCAGCCAAGCCGGTCATGAAGCTTTCTTT.

This clone was observed a handful of times. V and J are TRBV4-3 and TRBJ2-3; 9 bases match TRBD2. CDR3 length equals 16 residues. V lost 0 bases, J lost 4 bases, and 5 bases stayed unmatched. Looked up from germline, CDR1 is LGHNA and CDR2 is YSLEER. The CDR3 DNA sequence: TGCGCCAGCAGCCAAGATAACCGCGGGGGGGCAGATACGCAGTATTTT. Protein: CASSQDNRGGADTQYF.

This clone was observed a few times. The chain recombines TRBV13 with TRBJ2-3, with D tentatively TRBD1 or TRBD2 (5 bases each). The CDR3 loop spans 13 amino acids. Germline assignment: CDR1 PRHDT and CDR2 FYEKMQ (reference sequence). V lost 6 bases, J lost 6 bases, and 13 bases lay in between. CDR3 region: CASRDGARDTQYF. DNA of the CDR3: TGTGCCAGCAGGGACGGGGCCAGGGATACGCAGTATTTT.

The chain couples TRBV19 to TRBJ2-5; D remains ambiguous. The CDR3 consists of 13 residues. Per germline, CDR1 LNHDA and CDR2 SQIVND (reference sequence). Trimming took off 7 bases at V and 4 bases at J, with 13 bases between the two ends. CDR3 nucleotide sequence: TGTGCCAGTACCGAGTGGGGTGGAGAGACCCAGTACTTC. Translating gives CASTEWGGETQYF.

J is TRBJ2-2 and V is TRBV5-6; D gene unclear. This CDR3 has 14 amino acids. The germline V gene has CDR1 SGHDT and CDR2 YYEEEE. Trimming pared 3 bases from V and 4 bases from J, leaving 10 bases between. This CDR3 is CASSSLWGTGELFF. CDR3 nucleotides: TGTGCCAGCAGCTCCCTATGGGGCACCGGGGAGCTGTTTTTT.

This chain links TRBV15 with TRBJ2-5; TRBD1 aligns across 9 bases. Losses at the gene ends were 0 bases for V and 4 bases for J; bases not matched to a gene: 6. Germline values: CDR1 LNHNV, CDR2 YYDKDF (reference sequence). This CDR3 comprises 16 residues. The chain's CDR3 is CATSRDGTGGSETQYF. The CDR3, as DNA: TGTGCCACCAGCAGAGATGGAACAGGGGGCTCAGAGACCCAGTACTTC.

This clone has a handful of counts. This rearrangement joins TRBV6-1 to TRBJ1-1; tentatively, D is TRBD1 (5 bases). The CDR3 is made up of 14 amino acids. V lost 6 bases and J lost 0, with 11 bases in between. Germline CDR1 is MNHNS and CDR2 is SASEGT. The CDR3 here is CASRLDSVNTEAFF. The CDR3 DNA is TGTGCCAGCAGGCTAGACAGTGTGAACACTGAAGCTTTCTTT.

This clone has at least ten counts. V is TRBV5-5 and J is TRBJ1-5; D is possibly TRBD1 (5 bases). Per germline, CDR1 SGHKS and CDR2 YYEKEE (reference sequence). The length of the CDR3 is 15 residues. V was shortened by 4 bases and J by 5 bases, with 16 bases between the two germline ends. In nucleotides, the CDR3 is TGTGCCAGCAGCCCGGGGCCGCAAGCGGATCAGCCCCAGCATTTT. Protein sequence: CASSPGPQADQPQHF. The variable domain in full, completed from reference TRBV5-5 and TRBJ1-5, reads DAGVTQSPTHLIKTRGQQVTLRCSPISGHKSVSWYQQVLGQGPQFIFQYYEKEERGRGNFPDRFSARQFPNYSSELNVNALLLGDSALYLCASSPGPQADQPQHFGDGTRLSIL.

A few counts support this clone. The chain recombines TRBV9 with TRBJ2-6; the D gene is possibly TRBD2 (6 bases). V dropped 4 bases and J dropped 0 bases, with 11 bases sitting between them. The V gene's germline CDR1 is SGDLS and CDR2 YYNGEE. The CDR3 loop spans 16 amino acids. CDR3 loop: CASSPRGDSGANVLTF. The CDR3 DNA sequence: TGTGCCAGCAGCCCCCGCGGGGACTCTGGGGCCAACGTCCTGACTTTC.

This chain uses TRBV14 with TRBJ1-2, with D possibly TRBD1 on 5 matching bases. Germline CDR1 is SGHDN and CDR2 is FVKESK. The V end lost 2 bases, the J end lost 8 bases, and 12 bases lay between the germline ends. The CDR3 loop spans 13 amino acids. The chain's CDR3 is CASSQQGGWGYTF. The CDR3, as DNA: TGTGCCAGCAGCCAACAGGGAGGCTGGGGCTACACCTTC. Variable domain in full (rest from reference TRBV14 and TRBJ1-2): EAGVTQFPSHSVIEKGQTVTLRCDPISGHDNLYWYRRVMGKEIKFLLHFVKESKQDESGMPNNRFLAERTGGTYSTLKVQPAELEDSGVYFCASSQQGGWGYTFGSGTRLTVV.

A note on this clone: Possible read error: a much larger clone is one base away. The sample holds other DNA sequences that translate to the same CDR3. V gene TRBV5-1 combines with J gene TRBJ2-3; D not certain. Looked up from germline, CDR1 is SGHRS and CDR2 is YFSETQ. V was clipped by 2 bases and J by 0 bases, with 4 bases between them. CDR3 length equals 13 residues. The CDR3, as DNA: TGCGCCAGCAGCTTAGGCAGCACAGATACGCAGTATTTT. This encodes CASSLGSTDTQYF.

The V gene is TRBV18, the J gene TRBJ2-5; possibly TRBD1 for D (6 bases). Trimming shortened V by 6 bases and J by 2 bases, and 13 bases separated the two germline ends. This CDR3 spans 14 amino acids. Germline CDR1 KGHSH, CDR2 LQKENI. The CDR3 DNA sequence: TGTGCCAGCTCCCGAACCGGACAGCAAGAGACCCAGTACTTC. Protein sequence: CASSRTGQQETQYF.